The 6 T cell receptor beta chains below were found in one sample sequenced in a study of identical twins. TCRdb ran MiXCR on the 5' RACE reads and lists one entry per CDR3 protein. The sample has approximately 550,000 distinct CDR3 sequences, 20% to 25% seen once. These same data were also listed under a study on yellow fever vaccine responses in identical twins.

The sequenced material came from CD4+ T cells sorted from blood. The receptors here all came from a woman aged 18-29 years in good health.

The chain couples TRBV5-3 to TRBJ1-5; 7 nucleotides line up with TRBD1. TRBV5-3 belongs to the ORF category, with a function that is uncertain. The CDR3 contains 16 residues. J lost 7 bases, V lost 0 bases, and 10 bases had no gene match. The CDR3 nucleotides read TGTGCCAGAAGCTTGGGGGGGACAGAGCGTTTACAGCCCCAGCATTTT. This codes for CARSLGGTERLQPQHF.

The rearrangement joins TRBV20-1 to TRBJ1-2, with D uncertain. Trimming stripped 0 bases from V and 3 bases from J, with 14 bases between. CDR1 is DFQATT, CDR2 SNEGSKA, per germline (reference sequence). The CDR3 is 15 residues long. CDR3 sequence: CSAREPRVIDYGYTF. The CDR3 DNA reads as TGCAGTGCTAGAGAGCCTAGGGTGATCGACTATGGCTACACCTTC.

The chain uses TRBV27 and TRBJ2-1; weak D call: TRBD1 (7 bases). Trimming stripped 5 bases from V and 0 bases from J, with 20 bases between. CDR3 length equals 18 residues. Germline V gene data show CDR1 as MNHEY and CDR2 as SMNVEV (reference sequence). CDR3 sequence reads: CASSPRDSRDSSYNEQFF. In DNA form, the CDR3 reads TGTGCCAGCAGTCCCCGAGATTCGCGGGACAGCTCCTACAATGAGCAGTTCTTC.

This chain uses TRBV6-1 with TRBJ2-3; tentatively, D is TRBD2 (6 bases). Per the germline V gene, CDR1 is MNHNS and CDR2 is SASEGT. Trimming took 7 bases from V and 1 from J, leaving 24 bases between them. The CDR3 length is 18 residues. The CDR3 sequence: CASNPGRGAGRRTDTQYF. DNA of the CDR3: TGTGCCAGCAACCCCGGGCGCGGGGCCGGGCGACGCACAGATACGCAGTATTTT.

This clonotype was detected only a few times. The V and J genes are TRBV7-7 and TRBJ2-1; D remains ambiguous. The CDR3 is 13 residues long. Trimming took off 4 bases at V and 10 bases at J, with 14 bases between the two ends. Germline lookup yields CDR1 SSHAT and CDR2 FNYEAQ (reference sequence). CDR3 sequence: CASSSTFIREQFF. CDR3 nucleotides: TGTGCCAGCAGCTCTACATTCATCAGGGAGCAGTTCTTC.

This chain links TRBV10-3 with TRBJ2-2; 9 bases map to TRBD1. CDR1 and CDR2 from the germline V gene are ENHRY and SYGVKD. Trimming removed 5 bases from V and 7 bases from J; junction bases left unmatched: 8. The CDR3 has 15 residues. The CDR3 sequence is CAISRGQGIGGELFF. CDR3 nucleotides: TGTGCCATCAGTAGGGGACAGGGTATTGGCGGGGAGCTGTTTTTT.